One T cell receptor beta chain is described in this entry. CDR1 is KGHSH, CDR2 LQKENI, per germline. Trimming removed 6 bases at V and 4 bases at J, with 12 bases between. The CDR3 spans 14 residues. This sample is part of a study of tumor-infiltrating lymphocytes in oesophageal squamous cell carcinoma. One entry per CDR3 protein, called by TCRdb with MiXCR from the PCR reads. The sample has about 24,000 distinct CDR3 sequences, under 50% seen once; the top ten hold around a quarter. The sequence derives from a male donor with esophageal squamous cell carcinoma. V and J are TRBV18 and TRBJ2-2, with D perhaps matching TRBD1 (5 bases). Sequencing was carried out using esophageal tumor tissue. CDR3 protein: CASSRGQGTGELFF. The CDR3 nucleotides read TGTGCCAGCTCCCGAGGTCAGGGCACCGGGGAGCTGTTTTTT.